The 5 T cell receptor beta chains below all came from one sample that was sequenced in a study of cytomegalovirus exposure and HLA in healthy donors. The PCR was carried out with 60 Vbeta primers and 13 Jbeta primers. Sequencing was performed with immunoSEQ multiplex PCR; in TCRdb, only in-frame clones are kept and a portion is missing. The table records roughly 130,000 clones, about 72% of them present only once. Sequenced: PBMCs. The source is a man aged 25-40 years in good health and CMV-seropositive.

This clone was seen only a few times. The rearrangement joins TRBV29-1 to TRBJ2-1; 8 bases fit TRBD1. The germline gives CDR1 SQVTM, CDR2 ANQGSEA. CDR3 size: 14 residues. The ends lost 4 bases at V and 4 bases at J; junction bases unmatched: 6. This chain's CDR3 is CSVADRADYNEQFF. In nucleotides, the CDR3 is TGCAGCGTTGCGGACAGGGCAGATTACAATGAGCAGTTCTTC.

This clone was counted between two and nine times. DNA of the CDR3: TGTGCCAGCAGTTTATCATTCGACTACCGGGACTCGGACTACGAGCAGTACTTC. It codes for CASSLSFDYRDSDYEQYF. This chain links TRBV27 with TRBJ2-5; possibly TRBD2 for D (6 bases). Matching the DNA end better, TRBJ2-7 makes the J call doubtful. The CDR3 has 18 amino acids. Germline CDR1 reads MNHEY; CDR2 reads SMNVEV (reference sequence).

The gene calls are TRBV27 and TRBJ2-7; D is perhaps TRBD2 (6 bases). The V gene's germline CDR1 is MNHEY and CDR2 SMNVEV (reference sequence). The CDR3 is made up of 15 amino acids. V was clipped by 6 bases and J by 0 bases, with 15 bases between them. CDR3 in amino acids: CASSFGTRSSYEQYF. The CDR3 DNA reads TGTGCCAGCAGCTTCGGGACTCGGAGCTCCTACGAGCAGTACTTC.

The chain recombines TRBV7-9 with TRBJ2-7; 7 nucleotides align to TRBD2. V lost 2 bases, J lost 3 bases, and 4 bases stayed unmatched. CDR3 length: 14 amino acids. Per germline, CDR1 SEHNR and CDR2 FQNEAQ (reference sequence). The DNA of the CDR3 is TGTGCCAGCAGCTTATTTCCTAGCGGCTACGAGCAGTACTTC. Its translation is CASSLFPSGYEQYF.

V is TRBV2 and J is TRBJ2-2, with 13 nucleotides matching TRBD2. Germline CDR1 is SNHLY and CDR2 is FYNNEI. The CDR3 extends over 17 amino acids. The V gene end was trimmed by 6 bases and the J gene end by 5 bases; junction bases not matched to a gene: 9. The CDR3 DNA is TGTGCCAGCAGGATACTAGCGGGAGGGCCCTCGACCGGGGAGCTGTTTTTT. This codes for CASRILAGGPSTGELFF.